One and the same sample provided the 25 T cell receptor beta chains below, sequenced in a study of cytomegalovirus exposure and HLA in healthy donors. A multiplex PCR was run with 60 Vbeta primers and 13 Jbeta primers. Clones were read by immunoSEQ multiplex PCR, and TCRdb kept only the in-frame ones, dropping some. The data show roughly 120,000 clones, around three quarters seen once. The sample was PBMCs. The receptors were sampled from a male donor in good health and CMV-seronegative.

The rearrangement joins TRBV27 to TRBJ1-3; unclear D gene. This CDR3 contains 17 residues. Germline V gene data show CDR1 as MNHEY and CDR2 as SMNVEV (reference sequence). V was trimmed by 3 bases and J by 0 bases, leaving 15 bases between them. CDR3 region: CASSFHTPQSSGNTIYF. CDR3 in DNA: TGTGCCAGCAGTTTCCACACCCCACAGAGCTCTGGAAACACCATATATTTT.

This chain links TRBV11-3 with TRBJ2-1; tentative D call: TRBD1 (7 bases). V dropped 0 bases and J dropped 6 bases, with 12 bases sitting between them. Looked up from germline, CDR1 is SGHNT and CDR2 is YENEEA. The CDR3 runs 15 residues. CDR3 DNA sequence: TGTGCCAGCAGCTTAGACGGGCAGGGGGGCAATGAGCAGTTCTTC. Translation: CASSLDGQGGNEQFF. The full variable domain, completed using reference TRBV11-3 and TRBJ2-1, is EAGVVQSPRYKIIEKKQPVAFWCNPISGHNTLYWYLQNLGQGPELLIRYENEEAVDDSQLPKDRFSAERLKGVDSTLKIQPAELGDSAVYLCASSLDGQGGNEQFFGPGTRLTVL.

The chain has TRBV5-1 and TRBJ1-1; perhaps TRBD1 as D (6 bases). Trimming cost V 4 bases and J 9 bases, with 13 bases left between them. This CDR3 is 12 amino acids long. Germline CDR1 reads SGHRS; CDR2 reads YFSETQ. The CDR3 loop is CASSHEGTQAFF. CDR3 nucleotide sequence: TGCGCCAGCAGCCACGAGGGGACACAAGCTTTCTTT. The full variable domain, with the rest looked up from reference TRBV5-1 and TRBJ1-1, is KAGVTQTPRYLIKTRGQQVTLSCSPISGHRSVSWYQQTPGQGLQFLFEYFSETQRNKGNFPGRFSGRQFSNSRSEMNVSTLELGDSALYLCASSHEGTQAFFGQGTRLTVV.

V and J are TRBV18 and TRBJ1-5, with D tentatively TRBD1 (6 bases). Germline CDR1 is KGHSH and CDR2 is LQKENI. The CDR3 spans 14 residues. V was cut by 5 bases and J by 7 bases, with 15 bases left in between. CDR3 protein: CASSAQTGIQPQHF. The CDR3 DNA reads TGTGCCAGCTCAGCTCAAACAGGGATACAGCCCCAGCATTTT.

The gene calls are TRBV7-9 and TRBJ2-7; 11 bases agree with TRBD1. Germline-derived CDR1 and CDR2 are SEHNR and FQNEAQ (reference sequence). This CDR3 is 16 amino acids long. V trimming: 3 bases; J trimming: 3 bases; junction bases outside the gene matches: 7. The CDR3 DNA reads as TGTGCCAGCAGCTTCCGGGACAGGGGGGCGTTCTACGAGCAGTACTTC. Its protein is CASSFRDRGAFYEQYF.

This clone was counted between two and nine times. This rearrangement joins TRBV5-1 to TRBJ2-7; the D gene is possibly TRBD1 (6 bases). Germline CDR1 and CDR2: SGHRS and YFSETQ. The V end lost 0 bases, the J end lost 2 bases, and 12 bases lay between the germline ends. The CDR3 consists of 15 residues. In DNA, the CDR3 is TGCGCCAGCAGCTTGGCAGGGGCCGAGGCCTACGAGCAGTACTTC. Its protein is CASSLAGAEAYEQYF.

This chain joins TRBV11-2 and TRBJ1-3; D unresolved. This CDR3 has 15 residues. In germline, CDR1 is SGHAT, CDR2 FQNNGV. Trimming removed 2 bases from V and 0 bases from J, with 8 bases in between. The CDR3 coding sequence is TGTGCCAGCAGCTTAATTCGCAGCTCTGGAAACACCATATATTTT. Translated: CASSLIRSSGNTIYF.

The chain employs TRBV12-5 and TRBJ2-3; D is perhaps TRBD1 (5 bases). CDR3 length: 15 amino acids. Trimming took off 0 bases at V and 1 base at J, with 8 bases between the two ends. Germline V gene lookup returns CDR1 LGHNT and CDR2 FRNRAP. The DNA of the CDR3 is TGTGCTAGTGGTTTGGTAGCCAGGGGCACAGATACGCAGTATTTT. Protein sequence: CASGLVARGTDTQYF.

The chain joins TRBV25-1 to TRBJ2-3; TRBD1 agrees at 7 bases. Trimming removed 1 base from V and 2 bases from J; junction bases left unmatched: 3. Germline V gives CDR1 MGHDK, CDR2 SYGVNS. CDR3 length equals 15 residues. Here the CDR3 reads CASSEWDSHTDTQYF. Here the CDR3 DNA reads TGTGCCAGCAGTGAATGGGACAGCCACACAGATACGCAGTATTTT.

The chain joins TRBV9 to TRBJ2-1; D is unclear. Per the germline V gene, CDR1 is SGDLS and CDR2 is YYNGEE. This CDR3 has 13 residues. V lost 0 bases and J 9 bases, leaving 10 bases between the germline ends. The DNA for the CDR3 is TGTGCCAGCAGCGTAGCTCTGGCAGTTGAGCAGTTCTTC. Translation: CASSVALAVEQFF.

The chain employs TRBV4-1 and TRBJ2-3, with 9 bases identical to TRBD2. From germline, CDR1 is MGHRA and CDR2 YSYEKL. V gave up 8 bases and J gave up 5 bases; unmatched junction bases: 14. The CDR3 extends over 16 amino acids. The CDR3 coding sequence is TGCGCCAGCGCAAAGGGGCGGGGGGGCCTCGGAGATACGCAGTATTTT. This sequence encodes CASAKGRGGLGDTQYF.

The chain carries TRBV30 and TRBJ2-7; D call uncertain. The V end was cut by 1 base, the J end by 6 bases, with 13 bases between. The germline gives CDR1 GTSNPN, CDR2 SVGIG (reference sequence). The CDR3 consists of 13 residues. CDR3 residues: CAWSGPVLSEQYF. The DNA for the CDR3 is TGTGCCTGGAGTGGTCCTGTACTGTCCGAGCAGTACTTC.

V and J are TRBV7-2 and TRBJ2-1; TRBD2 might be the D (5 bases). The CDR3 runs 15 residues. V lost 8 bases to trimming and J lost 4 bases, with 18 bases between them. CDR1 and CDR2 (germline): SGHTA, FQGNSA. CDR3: CASLLAGVGYNEQFF. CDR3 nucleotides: TGTGCCAGCCTCCTAGCTGGAGTCGGGTACAATGAGCAGTTCTTC.

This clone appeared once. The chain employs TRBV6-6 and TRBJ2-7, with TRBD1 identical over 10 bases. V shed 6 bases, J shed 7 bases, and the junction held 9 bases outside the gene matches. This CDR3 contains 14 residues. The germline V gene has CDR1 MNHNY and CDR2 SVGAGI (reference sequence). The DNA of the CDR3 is TGTGCCAGCAGGTCTGGACAGGGGGTCGTTGAGCAGTACTTC. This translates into CASRSGQGVVEQYF.

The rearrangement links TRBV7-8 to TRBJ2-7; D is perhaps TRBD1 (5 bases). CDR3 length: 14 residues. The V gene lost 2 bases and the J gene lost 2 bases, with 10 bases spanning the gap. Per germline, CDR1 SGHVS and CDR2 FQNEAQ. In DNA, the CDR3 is TGTGCCAGCAGCTTATCAGGGTTAACCTACGAGCAGTACTTC. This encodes CASSLSGLTYEQYF.

CDR3 DNA sequence: TGTGCCAGCAGTCCCGGGACTAGAGGAACAGATACGCAGTATTTT. It is translated as CASSPGTRGTDTQYF. This rearrangement joins TRBV6-5 to TRBJ2-3; 8 bases agree with TRBD2. CDR1 and CDR2 (germline): MNHEY, SVGAGI. This CDR3 has 15 amino acids. J lost 3 bases, V lost 5 bases, and 7 bases had no gene match.

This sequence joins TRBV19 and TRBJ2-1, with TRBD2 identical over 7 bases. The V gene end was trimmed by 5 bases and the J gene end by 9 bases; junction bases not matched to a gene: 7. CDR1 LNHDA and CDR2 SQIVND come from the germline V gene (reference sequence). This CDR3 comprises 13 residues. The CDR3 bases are TGTGCCAGTAGTCTGACTAGCCAGACTGAGCAGTTCTTC. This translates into CASSLTSQTEQFF.

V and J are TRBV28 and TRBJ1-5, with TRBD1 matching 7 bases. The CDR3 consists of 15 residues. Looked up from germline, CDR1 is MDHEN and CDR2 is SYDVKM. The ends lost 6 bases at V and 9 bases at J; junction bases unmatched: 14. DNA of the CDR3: TGTGCCAGCAGCACAACAGGGGCTTCACGGGGGCCCCAGCATTTT. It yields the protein CASSTTGASRGPQHF.

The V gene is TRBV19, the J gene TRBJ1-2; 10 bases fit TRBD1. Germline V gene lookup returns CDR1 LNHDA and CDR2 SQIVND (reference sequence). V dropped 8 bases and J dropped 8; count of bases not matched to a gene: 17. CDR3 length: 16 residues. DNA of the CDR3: TGTGCCAGTCTCGATTTGCGCGGGGGACAGGGGTACGGCTACACCTTC. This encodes CASLDLRGGQGYGYTF. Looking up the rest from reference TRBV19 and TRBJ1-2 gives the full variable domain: DGGITQSPKYLFRKEGQNVTLSCEQNLNHDAMYWYRQDPGQGLRLIYYSQIVNDFQKGDIAEGYSVSREKKESFPLTVTSAQKNPTAFYLCASLDLRGGQGYGYTFGSGTRLTVV.

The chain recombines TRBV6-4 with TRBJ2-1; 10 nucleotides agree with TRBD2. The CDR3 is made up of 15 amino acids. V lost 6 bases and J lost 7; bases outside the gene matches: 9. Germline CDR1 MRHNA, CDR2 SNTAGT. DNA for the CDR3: TGTGCCAGCAGCCATGGACTAGCGGTTCCAAATGAGCAGTTCTTC. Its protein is CASSHGLAVPNEQFF.

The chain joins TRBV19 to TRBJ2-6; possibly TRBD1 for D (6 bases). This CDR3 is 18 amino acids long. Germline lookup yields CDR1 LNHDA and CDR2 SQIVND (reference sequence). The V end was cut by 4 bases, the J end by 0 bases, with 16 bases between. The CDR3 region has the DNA TGTGCCAGTAGTACCTATTGGGGGACACCCTCTGGGGCCAACGTCCTGACTTTC. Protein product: CASSTYWGTPSGANVLTF.

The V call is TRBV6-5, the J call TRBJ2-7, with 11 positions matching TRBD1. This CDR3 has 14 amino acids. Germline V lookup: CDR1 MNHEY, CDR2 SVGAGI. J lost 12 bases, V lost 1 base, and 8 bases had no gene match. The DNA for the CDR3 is TGTGCCAGCAGTTACTTGGGACAGGGGGTACGGATGTACTTC. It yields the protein CASSYLGQGVRMYF.

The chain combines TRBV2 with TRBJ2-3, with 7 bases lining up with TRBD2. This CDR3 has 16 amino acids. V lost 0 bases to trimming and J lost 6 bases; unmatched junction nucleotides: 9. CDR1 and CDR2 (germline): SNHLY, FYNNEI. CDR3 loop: CASSEAGLAAGDTQYF. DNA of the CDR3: TGTGCCAGCAGTGAAGCTGGCCTAGCGGCGGGCGATACGCAGTATTTT.

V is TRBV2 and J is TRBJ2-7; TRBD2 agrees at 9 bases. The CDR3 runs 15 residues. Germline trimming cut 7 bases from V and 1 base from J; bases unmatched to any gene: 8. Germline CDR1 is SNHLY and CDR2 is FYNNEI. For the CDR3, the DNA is TGTGCCAGCACTTCCGGGACTAGCAGATCCTACGAGCAGTACTTC. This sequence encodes CASTSGTSRSYEQYF.

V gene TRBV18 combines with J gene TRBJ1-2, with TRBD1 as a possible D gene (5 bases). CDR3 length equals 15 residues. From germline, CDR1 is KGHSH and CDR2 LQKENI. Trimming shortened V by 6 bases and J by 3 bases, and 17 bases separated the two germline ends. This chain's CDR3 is CASSLGTLGDYGYTF. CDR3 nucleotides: TGTGCCAGCTCCCTCGGGACTCTTGGGGACTATGGCTACACCTTC.